One TCR beta chain is described in this entry. Its target is not known. Libraries were prepared by immunoSEQ multiplex PCR; TCRdb keeps only in-frame clonotypes and omits some of them. Among about 86,000 clones listed, about 91% were seen once. This entry is derived from a study of T cell responses to AZD1222 COVID-19 vaccine. Study-wide findings and caveats: Elevations in Spike-specific TCR breadth and depth followed administration of two AZD1222 doses.

V was cut by 7 bases and J by 9 bases, with 13 bases left in between. The CDR3 covers 12 residues. The sample in question was peripheral blood, obtained on day 0 of MenACWY control vaccination. The clonotype comes from an adult in good health. This chain links TRBV12-3 or TRBV12-4 with TRBJ2-4; perhaps TRBD1 as D (6 bases). The CDR3 protein is CASTLQGPIQYF. The CDR3 bases are TGTGCCAGCACCTTACAGGGACCCATTCAGTACTTC.